The 19 T cell receptor beta chains presented below share a single source sample, sequenced in a study of T cells in Graves' hyperthyroidism and ophthalmopathy. The CDR3 regions of TCR beta were amplified from RNA transcripts. Researchers ran a first-round RT-PCR on the TCR CDR3 using the HTBI primer set. Using its own MiXCR run on the multiplex PCR reads, TCRdb lists one record per CDR3 protein. The sample contains 480,000 or so distinct CDR3 sequences, around 15% of which appear only once. The sequenced sample was blood. The source is a woman between 18 and 30 years old with Graves' hyperthyroidism.

The CDR3 loop is CASSQDGEVETQYF. CDR3 DNA sequence: TGTGCCAGCAGCCAAGACGGGGAGGTGGAGACCCAGTACTTC. The rearrangement uses TRBV4-2 and TRBJ2-5; possibly TRBD2 for D (6 bases). With 0 bases removed from V and 5 bases from J, the gap between germline ends came to 10 bases. This CDR3 has 14 amino acids. Germline V lookup: CDR1 LGHNA, CDR2 YNFKEQ.

This clonotype has just a few counts. CDR3 protein: CASSPGWGDNQPQHF. As DNA, the CDR3 is TGTGCCAGCAGCCCGGGTTGGGGAGACAATCAGCCCCAGCATTTT. The rearrangement links TRBV28 to TRBJ1-5, with D unclear. V lost 6 bases, J lost 3 bases, and 15 bases lay in between. The CDR3 spans 15 residues. Germline lookup yields CDR1 MDHEN and CDR2 SYDVKM.

This chain links TRBV13 with TRBJ2-1; the match to TRBD2 covers 13 bases. Per the germline V gene, CDR1 is PRHDT and CDR2 is FYEKMQ (reference sequence). The V gene end was trimmed by 5 bases and the J gene end by 10 bases; junction bases not matched to a gene: 17. The CDR3 is 18 residues long. CDR3 nucleotides: TGTGCCAGCAGCCCCGGGGGACTAGCGGGATTTGGGGGTAGGGAGCAGTTCTTC. The encoded protein is CASSPGGLAGFGGREQFF.

The V call is TRBV12-5, the J call TRBJ2-1, with TRBD2 identical over 9 bases. The CDR3 is made up of 16 amino acids. Germline V lookup: CDR1 LGHNT, CDR2 FRNRAP. Losses at the gene ends were 0 bases for V and 9 bases for J; bases not matched to a gene: 9. CDR3 amino acids: CASGLVYSSGITEQFF. The DNA for the CDR3 is TGTGCTAGTGGTTTGGTATATTCTAGCGGGATAACTGAGCAGTTCTTC.

This clonotype appeared many times. The rearrangement uses TRBV10-3 and TRBJ2-7; TRBD2 matches 7 bases. The CDR3 runs 12 residues. The trim removed 8 bases at V and 2 bases at J, leaving 3 bases unmatched. Germline loops: CDR1 ENHRY, CDR2 SYGVKD. CDR3 in amino acids: CAIRDYPYEQYF. CDR3 in DNA: TGTGCCATCCGGGACTACCCCTACGAGCAGTACTTC.

The rearrangement uses TRBV3-1 and TRBJ2-3; 8 bases match TRBD1. The J call is uncertain, as TRBJ1-5 better fits the DNA end. CDR3 length: 14 residues. Germline CDR1 LGHDT, CDR2 YNNKEL (reference sequence). The DNA for the CDR3 is TGTGCCAGCAGCCGAGGACAGGGTGCAGATACGCAGCATTTT. This codes for CASSRGQGADTQHF.

The sample holds many counts of this clonotype. The rearrangement uses TRBV28 and TRBJ2-7, with TRBD2 identical over 8 bases. This CDR3 comprises 14 residues. The germline V gene encodes CDR1 MDHEN and CDR2 SYDVKM. Trimming removed 3 bases from V and 5 bases from J; junction bases left unmatched: 6. CDR3: CASSFPHGGDEQYF. The CDR3 DNA reads TGTGCCAGCAGTTTTCCGCACGGGGGGGACGAGCAGTACTTC.

This clonotype was counted at least ten times. The chain has TRBV19 and TRBJ2-2, with 8 bases identical to TRBD1. The V gene's germline CDR1 is LNHDA and CDR2 SQIVND (reference sequence). The ends lost 10 bases at V and 1 base at J; junction bases unmatched: 8. The CDR3 is 15 residues long. For the CDR3, the DNA is TGTGCCACCCCGGCCGGGACAGGGAACACCGGGGAGCTGTTTTTT. This sequence encodes CATPAGTGNTGELFF.

CDR3 sequence: CASGRNHEQYF. The CDR3 DNA reads TGTGCCAGCGGGAGGAACCACGAGCAGTACTTC. The chain joins TRBV2 to TRBJ2-7, with a tentative D call TRBD2 (6 bases). V was clipped by 8 bases and J by 5 bases, with 10 bases between them. CDR1 and CDR2 from the germline V gene are SNHLY and FYNNEI. The CDR3 is 11 amino acids.

Worth noting for this clonotype: This may arise from a read error, as a much more abundant clone is one base away. This chain connects TRBV29-1 to TRBJ2-1; D is possibly TRBD1 (6 bases). This CDR3 comprises 14 residues. V was trimmed by 4 bases and J by 2 bases, leaving 12 bases between them. Germline CDR1 and CDR2: SQVTM and ANQGSEA. The CDR3 region is CSVVRGYPYNEQFF. In DNA form, the CDR3 reads TGCAGCGTTGTAAGGGGGTACCCCTACAATGAGCAGTTCTTC.

The V call is TRBV2, the J call TRBJ2-1; no clear D. This CDR3 has 12 amino acids. V was cut by 4 bases and J by 6 bases, with 7 bases left in between. Germline CDR1 is SNHLY and CDR2 is FYNNEI. CDR3: CASSAAANEQFF. Written as DNA, the CDR3 is TGTGCCAGCAGTGCCGCGGCCAATGAGCAGTTCTTC.

V is TRBV6-5 and J is TRBJ2-3, with 7 nucleotides matching TRBD2. Germline V gives CDR1 MNHEY, CDR2 SVGAGI. The CDR3 totals 17 residues. V lost 2 bases and J lost 4; bases outside the gene matches: 12. In DNA form, the CDR3 reads TGTGCCAGCAGTTACCGCGGACTAGTTGATCCTTCAGATACGCAGTATTTT. It specifies CASSYRGLVDPSDTQYF.

This clonotype was seen ten or more times. CDR3 sequence: CASSLGNRDVTRGYTF. The CDR3 bases are TGCGCCAGCAGCTTAGGAAACCGGGACGTGACACGGGGCTACACCTTC. The rearrangement links TRBV5-1 to TRBJ1-2; maybe TRBD1 (5 bases). This CDR3 has 16 residues. V was shortened by 2 bases and J by 8 bases, with 22 bases between the two germline ends. From germline, CDR1 is SGHRS and CDR2 YFSETQ.

This clonotype was picked up a small number of times. The chain has TRBV19 and TRBJ2-1; D gene ambiguous. The CDR3 is 15 amino acids. Germline V CDR1 and CDR2: LNHDA, SQIVND (reference sequence). The V end lost 5 bases, the J end lost 7 bases, and 18 bases lay between the germline ends. The CDR3 loop is CASSPSAVPSNEQFF. The CDR3 DNA reads as TGTGCCAGTAGTCCGTCGGCGGTGCCGTCAAATGAGCAGTTCTTC.

Note on this clonotype: A junction boundary mismatches the germline segment, possibly from a read error. The chain combines TRBV19 with TRBJ2-2; maybe TRBD1 (6 bases). CDR3 length: 13 amino acids. Looked up from germline, CDR1 is LNHDA and CDR2 is SQIVND (reference sequence). The DNA for the CDR3 is TGTGCCGGTAGGAACAGGGTTCCCGGGGAGCTGTTTTTT. This sequence encodes CAGRNRVPGELFF. Filled out from reference TRBV19 and TRBJ2-2, the complete variable domain reads DGGITQSPKYLFRKEGQNVTLSCEQNLNHDAMYWYRQDPGQGLRLIYYSQIVNDFQKGDIAEGYSVSREKKESFPLTVTSAQKNPTAFYLCAGRNRVPGELFFGEGSRLTVL.

This clonotype was counted ten times or more. This chain connects TRBV12-3 or TRBV12-4 to TRBJ1-1, with a tentative D call TRBD1 (5 bases). The CDR3 is 14 residues long. V was pared by 3 bases and J by 1 base, with 9 bases between. Written as DNA, the CDR3 is TGTGCCAGCAGTTTCCGACAGACGAACACTGAAGCTTTCTTT. This encodes CASSFRQTNTEAFF.

This clonotype was seen many times. This sequence joins TRBV30 and TRBJ2-1; 10 nucleotides line up with TRBD2. CDR1 and CDR2 (germline): GTSNPN, SVGIG (reference sequence). This CDR3 spans 15 amino acids. V dropped 1 base and J dropped 7; count of bases not matched to a gene: 7. CDR3 sequence reads: CAWSGEASGSNEQFF. The DNA of the CDR3 is TGTGCCTGGAGTGGGGAGGCTAGCGGGAGTAATGAGCAGTTCTTC.

This clonotype was counted at least ten times. The V gene is TRBV12-3 or TRBV12-4, the J gene TRBJ2-3; D is possibly TRBD1 (5 bases). V was cut by 3 bases and J by 2 bases, with 12 bases left in between. CDR3 length: 15 residues. The CDR3 coding sequence is TGTGCCAGCAGTTTTCAGGGCTGGGCCACAGATACGCAGTATTTT. It yields the protein CASSFQGWATDTQYF.

This clonotype was observed at least ten times. The chain combines TRBV11-3 with TRBJ2-1, with 7 bases aligning to TRBD1. CDR1 and CDR2 from the germline V gene are SGHNT and YENEEA. The CDR3 contains 15 residues. V dropped 0 bases and J dropped 3; count of bases not matched to a gene: 2. CDR3 protein: CASSLDRGNYNEQFF. The CDR3 nucleotides are TGTGCCAGCAGCTTAGACAGGGGGAACTACAATGAGCAGTTCTTC.